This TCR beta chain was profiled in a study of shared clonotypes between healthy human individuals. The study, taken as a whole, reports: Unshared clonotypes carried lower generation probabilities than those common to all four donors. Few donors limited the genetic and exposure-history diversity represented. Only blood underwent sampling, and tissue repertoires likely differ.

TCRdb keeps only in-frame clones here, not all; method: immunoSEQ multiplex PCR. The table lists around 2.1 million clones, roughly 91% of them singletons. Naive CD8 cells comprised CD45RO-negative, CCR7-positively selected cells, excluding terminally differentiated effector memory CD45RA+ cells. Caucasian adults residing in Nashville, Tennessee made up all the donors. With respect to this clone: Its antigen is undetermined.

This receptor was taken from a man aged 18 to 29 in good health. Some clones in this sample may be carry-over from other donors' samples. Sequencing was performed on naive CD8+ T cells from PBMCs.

The DNA of the CDR3 is TGTGCCAGCGGCCAAATTGGGCAGCCCCAGCATTTT. This sequence encodes CASGQIGQPQHF. This chain joins TRBV9 and TRBJ1-5, with no clear D. The V end lost 7 bases, the J end lost 7 bases, and 12 bases lay between the germline ends. The CDR3 spans 12 residues. Germline CDR1 and CDR2: SGDLS and YYNGEE.